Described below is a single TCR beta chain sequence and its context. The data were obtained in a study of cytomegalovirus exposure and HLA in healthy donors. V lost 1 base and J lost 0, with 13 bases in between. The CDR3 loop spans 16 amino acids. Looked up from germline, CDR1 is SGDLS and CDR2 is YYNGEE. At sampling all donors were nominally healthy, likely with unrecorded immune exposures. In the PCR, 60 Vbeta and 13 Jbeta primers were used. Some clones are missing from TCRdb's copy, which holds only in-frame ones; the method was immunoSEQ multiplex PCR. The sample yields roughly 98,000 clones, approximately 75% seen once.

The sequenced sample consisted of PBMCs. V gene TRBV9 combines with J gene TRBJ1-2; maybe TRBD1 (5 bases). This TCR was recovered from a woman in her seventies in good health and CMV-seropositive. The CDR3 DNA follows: TGTGCCAGCAGCGTATCTTCAGGGTCGCCTAACTATGGCTACACCTTC. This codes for CASSVSSGSPNYGYTF.